This T cell receptor (beta chain) was recorded in a study of cytomegalovirus exposure and HLA in healthy donors. Study-wide results and limits: The study labeled 164 TCR beta chains cytomegalovirus-associated. In a later analysis, an Asian-associated ancestry cluster reportedly showed fewer N-insertions than the 666-donor mean. By a later analysis, the bulk of CMV-associated TCR beta chains appeared HLA-restricted. It was confirmed in vitro that a few of the CMV-associated chains were specific for CMV antigens.

Notes on this clone: Its cognate antigen is unknown.

The CDR3 length is 14 residues. From germline, CDR1 is SGHNT and CDR2 YYREEE (reference sequence). PCR was performed using 60 Vbeta and 13 Jbeta primers. Repertoires were generated with immunoSEQ multiplex PCR, while TCRdb's copy carries only in-frame clones and drops some. The data contain 130,000 to 150,000 clones, about four fifths of them singletons. This chain uses TRBV5-4 with TRBJ2-5, with TRBD2 as a possible D gene (6 bases). The assigned J gene may be wrong: the sequence end matches TRBJ2-7 better. Material: PBMCs. This TCR was sampled from a man in his forties or fifties in good health and CMV-seropositive. The DNA for the CDR3 is TGTGCCAGCATCCCGGACGGGAGCTCCTACGAGCAGTACTTC. This codes for CASIPDGSSYEQYF.